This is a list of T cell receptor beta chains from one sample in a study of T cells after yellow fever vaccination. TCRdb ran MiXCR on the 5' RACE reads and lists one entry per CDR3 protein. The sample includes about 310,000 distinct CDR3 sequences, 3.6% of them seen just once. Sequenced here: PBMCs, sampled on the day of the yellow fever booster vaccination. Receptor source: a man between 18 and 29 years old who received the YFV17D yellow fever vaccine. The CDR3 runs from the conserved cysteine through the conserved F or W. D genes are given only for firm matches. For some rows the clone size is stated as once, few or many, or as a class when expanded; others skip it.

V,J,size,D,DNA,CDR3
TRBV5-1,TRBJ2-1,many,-,TGCGCCAGCAGCTTTCTCCCTAGGGATGAGCAGTTCTTC,CASSFLPRDEQFF
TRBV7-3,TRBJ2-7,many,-,TGTGCCAGCAGCGCCGGCCCAACGTGGGCCGCACCTTACGAGCAGTACTTC,CASSAGPTWAAPYEQYF
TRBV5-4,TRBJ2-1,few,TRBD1,TGTGCCAGCAGCTTAGGACAGGACCACAATGAGCAGTTCTTC,CASSLGQDHNEQFF
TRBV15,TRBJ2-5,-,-,TGTGCCACCAGCATACGGACCCGCGGGGAGACCCAGTACTTC,CATSIRTRGETQYF
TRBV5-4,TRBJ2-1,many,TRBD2,TGTGCCAGCAGCTGGGGACTAGCGGGGGGCAATGAGCAGTTCTTC,CASSWGLAGGNEQFF
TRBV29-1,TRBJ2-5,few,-,TGCAGCGTTAGACAGAGCCAAGAGACCCAGTACTTC,CSVRQSQETQYF
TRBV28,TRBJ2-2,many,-,TGTGCCAGCACTCCGGGGAGATTAAAGTCCACCGGGGAGCTGTTTTTT,CASTPGRLKSTGELFF
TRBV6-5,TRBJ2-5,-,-,TGTGCCAGCAGTTATGGGGTTGAGGAGACCCAGTACTTC,CASSYGVEETQYF
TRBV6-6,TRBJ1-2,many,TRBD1,TGTGCCAGCAGTTACTCACGGACAGGCAACTATGGCTACACCTTC,CASSYSRTGNYGYTF
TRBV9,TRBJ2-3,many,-,TGTGCCAGCAGGCCTGGTGGCACAGATACGCAGTATTTT,CASRPGGTDTQYF
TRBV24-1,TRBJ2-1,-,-,TGTGCCACCAGTGACTCGGGACGAGATGAAAATGAGCAGTTCTTC,CATSDSGRDENEQFF